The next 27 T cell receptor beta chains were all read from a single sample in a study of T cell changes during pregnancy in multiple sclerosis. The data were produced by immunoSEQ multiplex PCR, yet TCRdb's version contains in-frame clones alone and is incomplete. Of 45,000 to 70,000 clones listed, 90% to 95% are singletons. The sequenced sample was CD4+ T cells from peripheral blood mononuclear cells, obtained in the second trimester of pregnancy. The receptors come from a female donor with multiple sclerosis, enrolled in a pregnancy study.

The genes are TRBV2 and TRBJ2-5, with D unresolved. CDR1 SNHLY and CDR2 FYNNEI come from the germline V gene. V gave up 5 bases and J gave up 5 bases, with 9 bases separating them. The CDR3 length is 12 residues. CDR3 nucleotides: TGTGCCAGCAGTCTAATCATGGAGACCCAGTACTTC. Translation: CASSLIMETQYF.

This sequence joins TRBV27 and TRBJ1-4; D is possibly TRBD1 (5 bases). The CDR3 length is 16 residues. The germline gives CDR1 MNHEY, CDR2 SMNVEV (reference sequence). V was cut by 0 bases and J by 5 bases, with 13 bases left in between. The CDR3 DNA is TGTGCCAGCAGTTTATCAGGGCCAGGGAACAATGAAAAACTGTTTTTT. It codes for CASSLSGPGNNEKLFF.

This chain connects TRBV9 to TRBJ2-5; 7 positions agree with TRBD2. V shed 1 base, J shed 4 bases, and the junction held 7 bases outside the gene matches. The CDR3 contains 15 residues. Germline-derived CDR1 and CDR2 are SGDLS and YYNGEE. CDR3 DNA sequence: TGTGCCAGCAGCGTAACCGGACTAGTTGGAGAGACCCAGTACTTC. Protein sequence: CASSVTGLVGETQYF.

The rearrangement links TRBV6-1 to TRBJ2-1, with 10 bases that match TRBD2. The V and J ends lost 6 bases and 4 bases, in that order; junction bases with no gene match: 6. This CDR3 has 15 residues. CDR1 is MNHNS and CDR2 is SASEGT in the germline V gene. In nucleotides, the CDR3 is TGTGCCAGCAGGTTGACTAGCGGGTTGTACAATGAGCAGTTCTTC. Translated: CASRLTSGLYNEQFF.

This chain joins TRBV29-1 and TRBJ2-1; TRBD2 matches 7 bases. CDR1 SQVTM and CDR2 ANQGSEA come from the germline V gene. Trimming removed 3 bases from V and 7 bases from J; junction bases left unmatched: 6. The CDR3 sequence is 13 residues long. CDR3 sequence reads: CSVDVGGINEQFF. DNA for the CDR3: TGCAGCGTTGATGTGGGAGGGATTAATGAGCAGTTCTTC.

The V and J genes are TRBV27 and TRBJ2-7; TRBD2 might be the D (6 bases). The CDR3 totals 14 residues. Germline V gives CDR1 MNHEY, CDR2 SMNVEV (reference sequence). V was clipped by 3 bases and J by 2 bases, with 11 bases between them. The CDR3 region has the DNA TGTGCCAGCAGTTTCCGCCGCGGGACCTACGAGCAGTACTTC. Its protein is CASSFRRGTYEQYF.

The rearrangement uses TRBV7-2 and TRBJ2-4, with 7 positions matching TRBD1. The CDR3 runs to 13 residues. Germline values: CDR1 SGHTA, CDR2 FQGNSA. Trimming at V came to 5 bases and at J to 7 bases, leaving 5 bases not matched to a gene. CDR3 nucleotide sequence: TGTGCCAGCAGCGACCCGGACAGGAACATTCAGTACTTC. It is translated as CASSDPDRNIQYF.

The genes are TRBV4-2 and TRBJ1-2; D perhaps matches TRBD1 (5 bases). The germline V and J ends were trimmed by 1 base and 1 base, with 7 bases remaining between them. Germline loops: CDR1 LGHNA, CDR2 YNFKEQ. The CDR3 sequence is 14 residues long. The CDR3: CASSQAGINYGYTF. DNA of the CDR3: TGTGCCAGCAGCCAAGCAGGGATTAACTATGGCTACACCTTC.

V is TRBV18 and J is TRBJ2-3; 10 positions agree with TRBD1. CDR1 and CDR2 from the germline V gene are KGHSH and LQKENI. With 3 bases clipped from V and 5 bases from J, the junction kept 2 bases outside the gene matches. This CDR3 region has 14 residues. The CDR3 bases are TGTGCCAGCTCACCGGGACAGGGGCGAGATACGCAGTATTTT. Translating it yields CASSPGQGRDTQYF.

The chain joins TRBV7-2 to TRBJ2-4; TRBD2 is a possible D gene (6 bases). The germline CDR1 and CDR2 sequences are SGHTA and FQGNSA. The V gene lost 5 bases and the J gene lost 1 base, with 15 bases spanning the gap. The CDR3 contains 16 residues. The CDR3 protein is CASSTRGRGAKNIQYF. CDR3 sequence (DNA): TGTGCCAGCAGCACCCGAGGGCGGGGTGCCAAAAACATTCAGTACTTC.

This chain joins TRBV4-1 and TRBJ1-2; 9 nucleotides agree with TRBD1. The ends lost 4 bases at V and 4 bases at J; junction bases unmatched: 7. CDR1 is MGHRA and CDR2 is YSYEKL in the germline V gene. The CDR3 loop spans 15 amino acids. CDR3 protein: CASSPPGTGPYGYTF. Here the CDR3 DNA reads TGCGCCAGCAGCCCACCCGGGACAGGGCCCTATGGCTACACCTTC.

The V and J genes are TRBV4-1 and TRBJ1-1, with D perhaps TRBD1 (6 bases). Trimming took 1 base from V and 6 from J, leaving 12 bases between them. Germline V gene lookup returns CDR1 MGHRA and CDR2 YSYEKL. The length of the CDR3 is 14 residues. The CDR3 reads CASSQVTRGAEAFF. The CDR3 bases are TGCGCCAGCAGCCAAGTGACCAGGGGAGCTGAAGCTTTCTTT.

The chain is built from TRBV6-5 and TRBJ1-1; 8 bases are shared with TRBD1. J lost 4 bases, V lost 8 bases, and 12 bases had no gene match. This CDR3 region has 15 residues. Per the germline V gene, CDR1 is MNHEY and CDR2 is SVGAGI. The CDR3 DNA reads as TGTGCCAGCCTTGACGGACAGGGTCGGGGCACTGAAGCTTTCTTT. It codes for CASLDGQGRGTEAFF.

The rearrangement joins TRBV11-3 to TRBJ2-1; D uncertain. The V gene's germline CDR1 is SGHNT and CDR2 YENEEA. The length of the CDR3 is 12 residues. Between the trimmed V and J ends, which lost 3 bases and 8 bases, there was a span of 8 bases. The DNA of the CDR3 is TGTGCCAGCAGCTTTGGGCTCGATGAGCAGTTCTTC. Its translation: CASSFGLDEQFF.

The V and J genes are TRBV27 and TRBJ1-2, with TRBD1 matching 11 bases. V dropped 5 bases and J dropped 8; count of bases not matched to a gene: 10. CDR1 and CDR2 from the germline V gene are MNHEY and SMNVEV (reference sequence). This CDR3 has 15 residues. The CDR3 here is CASSPGDRGSWGYTF. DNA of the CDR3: TGTGCCAGCAGTCCTGGGGACAGGGGGTCGTGGGGCTACACCTTC.

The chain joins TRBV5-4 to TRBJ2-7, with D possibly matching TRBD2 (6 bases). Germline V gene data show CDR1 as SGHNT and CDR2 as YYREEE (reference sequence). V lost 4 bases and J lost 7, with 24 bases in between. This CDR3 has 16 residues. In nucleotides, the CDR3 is TGTGCCAGCAGCCCCCGCCGGGACTCGGCCCGGGGGGAGCAGTACTTC. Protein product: CASSPRRDSARGEQYF.

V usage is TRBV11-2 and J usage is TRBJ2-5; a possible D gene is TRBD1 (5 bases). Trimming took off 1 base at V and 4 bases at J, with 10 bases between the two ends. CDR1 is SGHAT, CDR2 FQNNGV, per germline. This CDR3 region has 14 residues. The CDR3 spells CASSLAGWRETQYF. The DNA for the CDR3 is TGTGCCAGCAGCTTAGCAGGGTGGCGAGAGACCCAGTACTTC.

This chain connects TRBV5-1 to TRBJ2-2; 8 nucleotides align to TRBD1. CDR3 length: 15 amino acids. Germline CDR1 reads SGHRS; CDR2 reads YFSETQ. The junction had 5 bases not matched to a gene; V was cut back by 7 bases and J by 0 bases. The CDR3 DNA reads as TGCGCCAGCGGTCTGACAGGGGCGAACACCGGGGAGCTGTTTTTT. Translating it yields CASGLTGANTGELFF.

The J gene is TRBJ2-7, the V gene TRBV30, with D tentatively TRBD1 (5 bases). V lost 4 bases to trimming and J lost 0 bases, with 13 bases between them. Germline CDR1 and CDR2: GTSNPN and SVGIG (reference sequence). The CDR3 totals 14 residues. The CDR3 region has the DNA TGTGCCTGGAATCGCCGGACAAACTCCTACGAGCAGTACTTC. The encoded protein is CAWNRRTNSYEQYF.

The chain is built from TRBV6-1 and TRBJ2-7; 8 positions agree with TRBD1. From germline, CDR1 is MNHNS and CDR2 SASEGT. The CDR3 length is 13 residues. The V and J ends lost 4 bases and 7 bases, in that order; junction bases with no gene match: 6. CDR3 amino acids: CASSGTGSREQYF. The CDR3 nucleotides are TGTGCCAGCAGTGGGACAGGGTCTCGGGAGCAGTACTTC.

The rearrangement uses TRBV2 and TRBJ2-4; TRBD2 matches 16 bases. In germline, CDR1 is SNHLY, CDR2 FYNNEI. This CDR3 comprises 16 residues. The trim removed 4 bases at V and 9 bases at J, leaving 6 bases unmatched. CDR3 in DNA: TGTGCCAGCAGTGGAGGGACTAGCGGGGGGGTGGGCATTCAGTACTTC. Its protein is CASSGGTSGGVGIQYF.

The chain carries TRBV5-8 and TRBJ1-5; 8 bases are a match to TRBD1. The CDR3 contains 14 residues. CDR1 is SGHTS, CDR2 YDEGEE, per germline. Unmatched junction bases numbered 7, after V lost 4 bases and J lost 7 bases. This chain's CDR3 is CASSPGQGRQPQHF. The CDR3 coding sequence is TGTGCCAGCAGCCCCGGACAGGGACGCCAGCCCCAGCATTTT.

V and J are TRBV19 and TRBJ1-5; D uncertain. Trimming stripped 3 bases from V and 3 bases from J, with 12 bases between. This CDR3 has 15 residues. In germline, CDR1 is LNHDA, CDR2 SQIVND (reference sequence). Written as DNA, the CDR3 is TGTGCCAGTAGTATCTTTCCCGGGGTCAATCAGCCCCAGCATTTT. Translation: CASSIFPGVNQPQHF. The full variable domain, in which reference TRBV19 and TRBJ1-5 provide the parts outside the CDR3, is DGGITQSPKYLFRKEGQNVTLSCEQNLNHDAMYWYRQDPGQGLRLIYYSQIVNDFQKGDIAEGYSVSREKKESFPLTVTSAQKNPTAFYLCASSIFPGVNQPQHFGDGTRLSIL.

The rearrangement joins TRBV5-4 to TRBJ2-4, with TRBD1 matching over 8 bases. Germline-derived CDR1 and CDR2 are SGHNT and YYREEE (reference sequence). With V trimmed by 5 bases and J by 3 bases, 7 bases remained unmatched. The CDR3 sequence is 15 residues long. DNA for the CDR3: TGTGCCAGCAGTTCGCCGGGACAGGACAAAAACATTCAGTACTTC. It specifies CASSSPGQDKNIQYF.

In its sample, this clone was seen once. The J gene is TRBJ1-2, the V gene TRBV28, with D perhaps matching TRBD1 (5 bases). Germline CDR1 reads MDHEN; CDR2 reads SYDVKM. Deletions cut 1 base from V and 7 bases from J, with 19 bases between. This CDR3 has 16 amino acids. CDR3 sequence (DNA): TGTGCCAGCAGTTTATCTGGCAGGGCCTCCGTCGGTGGCTACACCTTC. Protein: CASSLSGRASVGGYTF.

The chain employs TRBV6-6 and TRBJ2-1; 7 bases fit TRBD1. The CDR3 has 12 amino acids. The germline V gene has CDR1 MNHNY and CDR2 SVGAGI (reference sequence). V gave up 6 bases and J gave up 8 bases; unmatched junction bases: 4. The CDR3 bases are TGTGCCAGCAGCAGAACAGGGGATGAGCAGTTCTTC. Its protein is CASSRTGDEQFF.

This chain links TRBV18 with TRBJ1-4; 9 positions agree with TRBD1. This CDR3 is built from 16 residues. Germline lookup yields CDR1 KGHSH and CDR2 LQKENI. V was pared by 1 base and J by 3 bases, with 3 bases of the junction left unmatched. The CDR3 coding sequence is TGTGCCAGCTCACCACTACAGGGGGCGGCTAATGAAAAACTGTTTTTT. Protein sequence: CASSPLQGAANEKLFF.